This T cell receptor beta chain emerged from a study of radiation and T cells in renal cell carcinoma. Study-level information: Nephrectomy followed 15 Gy stereotactic body radiation by 4 weeks.

TCRdb's table, derived via immunoSEQ multiplex PCR, lists solely in-frame clones and lacks some. The sample has about 130,000 clones, around 85% seen once. CDR1 and CDR2 (germline): KGHSH, LQKENI. V lost 3 bases and J 6 bases, leaving 12 bases between the germline ends. CDR3 size: 13 residues. Indicated time point: blood 2 weeks post-SBRT. Treatment of the sample: 15 Gy SBRT to primary tumor, nephrectomy 4 weeks later. Serial blood draws occurred at baseline and 2 and 4 weeks post-SBRT. The clonotype originates from a man aged 45-65 years with renal cell carcinoma. The genes are TRBV18 and TRBJ2-7; D is perhaps TRBD1 (5 bases). This material consisted of blood, taken from a patient whose treatment included radiotherapy and nephrectomy. CDR3 region: CASSPDPGFEQYF. DNA for the CDR3: TGTGCCAGCTCACCGGACCCAGGGTTCGAGCAGTACTTC. Variable domain in full (rest from reference TRBV18 and TRBJ2-7): NAGVMQNPRHLVRRRGQEARLRCSPMKGHSHVYWYRQLPEEGLKFMVYLQKENIIDESGMPKERFSAEFPKEGPSILRIQQVVRGDSAAYFCASSPDPGFEQYFGPGTRLTVT.